Listed below are T cell receptor beta chains from one sample, sequenced in a study of shared clonotypes between healthy human individuals. The method was immunoSEQ multiplex PCR; TCRdb's version includes in-frame clones alone and lacks a portion of them. The sample consists of about 1,900,000 clones, approximately 95% of them appearing once. The specimen sequenced was naive CD8+ T cells sorted from blood. These receptors originate from a man younger than 35 in good health. CDR3s include the opening cysteine and the closing phenylalanine or tryptophan. Fields, in order: V gene, clone size, CDR3 length, J gene, D gene, CDR3 protein, CDR3 DNA. The D gene is left open where the match is weak. Clone size appears in some rows only: once, few, many, or a class for an expanded clone.

v_gene: TRBV11-3
abundance: -
len: 15
j_gene: TRBJ2-7
d_gene: -
CDR3aa: CASSLAGASSYEQYF
CDR3nt: TGTGCCAGCAGCTTAGCAGGGGCAAGCTCCTACGAGCAGTACTTC

v_gene: TRBV12-5
abundance: -
len: 16
j_gene: TRBJ2-3
d_gene: TRBD2
CDR3aa: CASGLLREGHPDTQYF
CDR3nt: TGTGCTAGTGGTTTACTCCGGGAGGGCCATCCAGATACGCAGTATTTT

v_gene: TRBV9
abundance: -
len: 16
j_gene: TRBJ2-1
d_gene: TRBD2
CDR3aa: CASSVELAGVYNEQFF
CDR3nt: TGTGCCAGCAGCGTCGAACTAGCGGGGGTTTACAATGAGCAGTTCTTC

v_gene: TRBV30
abundance: -
len: 12
j_gene: TRBJ2-3
d_gene: -
CDR3aa: CAWSVQADTQYF
CDR3nt: TGTGCCTGGAGTGTACAAGCAGATACGCAGTATTTT

v_gene: TRBV5-4
abundance: -
len: 12
j_gene: TRBJ2-3
d_gene: -
CDR3aa: CASNADTDTQYF
CDR3nt: TGTGCCAGCAACGCGGACACAGATACGCAGTATTTT

v_gene: TRBV7-2
abundance: -
len: 15
j_gene: TRBJ1-1
d_gene: -
CDR3aa: CASNIDRYGGTEAFF
CDR3nt: TGTGCCAGCAACATTGACCGATACGGCGGAACTGAAGCTTTCTTT

v_gene: TRBV19
abundance: -
len: 15
j_gene: TRBJ1-2
d_gene: -
CDR3aa: CASSGPGESFYGYTF
CDR3nt: TGTGCCAGTAGTGGACCGGGAGAGAGCTTCTATGGCTACACCTTC

v_gene: TRBV7-9
abundance: few
len: 17
j_gene: TRBJ2-2
d_gene: TRBD1
CDR3aa: CASSFDRGQGNTGELFF
CDR3nt: TGTGCCAGCAGCTTCGATCGGGGACAGGGGAACACCGGGGAGCTGTTTTTT

v_gene: TRBV28
abundance: -
len: 15
j_gene: TRBJ1-2
d_gene: -
CDR3aa: CASSLPEDSIYGYTF
CDR3nt: TGTGCCAGCAGTTTACCGGAGGACAGTATCTATGGCTACACCTTC

v_gene: TRBV4-1
abundance: -
len: 17
j_gene: TRBJ1-1
d_gene: -
CDR3aa: CASSQVSGWGANTEAFF
CDR3nt: TGCGCCAGCAGCCAAGTAAGTGGGTGGGGGGCGAACACTGAAGCTTTCTTT

v_gene: TRBV27
abundance: -
len: 14
j_gene: TRBJ1-5
d_gene: TRBD1
CDR3aa: CASSPLQGDQPQHF
CDR3nt: TGTGCCAGCAGTCCACTACAGGGGGATCAGCCCCAGCATTTT

v_gene: TRBV19
abundance: -
len: 13
j_gene: TRBJ2-7
d_gene: -
CDR3aa: CASSIRLTYEQYF
CDR3nt: TGTGCCAGTAGTATCCGCTTGACCTACGAGCAGTACTTC

v_gene: TRBV6-1
abundance: -
len: 14
j_gene: TRBJ2-7
d_gene: -
CDR3aa: CASGWLQTRYEQYF
CDR3nt: TGTGCCAGCGGGTGGCTTCAGACCCGCTACGAGCAGTACTTC

v_gene: TRBV6-1
abundance: -
len: 14
j_gene: TRBJ1-2
d_gene: TRBD1
CDR3aa: CASSEWTGVEGYTF
CDR3nt: TGTGCCAGCAGTGAATGGACAGGGGTCGAAGGCTACACCTTC

v_gene: TRBV9
abundance: -
len: 15
j_gene: TRBJ2-1
d_gene: TRBD2
CDR3aa: CASSSPGLAGGEQFF
CDR3nt: TGTGCCAGCTCCTCCCCGGGACTAGCGGGAGGAGAGCAGTTCTTC

v_gene: TRBV27
abundance: once
len: 15
j_gene: TRBJ2-7
d_gene: -
CDR3aa: CASSPLEGLAYEQYF
CDR3nt: TGTGCCAGCAGTCCACTGGAGGGCCTCGCCTACGAGCAGTACTTC

v_gene: TRBV19
abundance: -
len: 12
j_gene: TRBJ2-7
d_gene: TRBD1
CDR3aa: CATGTASYEQYF
CDR3nt: TGTGCCACCGGGACAGCCTCCTACGAGCAGTACTTC

v_gene: TRBV30
abundance: -
len: 14
j_gene: TRBJ1-2
d_gene: -
CDR3aa: CAWRLPRVSDGYTF
CDR3nt: TGTGCCTGGAGGTTACCAAGGGTATCAGATGGCTACACCTTC